These 25 T cell receptor beta chains were sequenced from one sample in a study of T cells in women clearing cervical HPV infection. Libraries were prepared by immunoSEQ multiplex PCR; TCRdb keeps only in-frame clonotypes and omits some of them. The table for this sample gives approximately 37,000 clones. Sequences were obtained from blood buffy coat. These receptors all stem from a woman aged 18 to 75 with a cervical HPV16 infection that either progressed to CIN3+ or cleared (not recorded which).

On this clone: The CDR3 end is not reached by the read, which stops 3 residues before it; the germline J gene fills it in. The rearrangement joins TRBV2 to TRBJ2-3; 13 bases align to TRBD2. The CDR3 runs 16 residues. The V segment lost 1 base and the J segment 5 bases; nucleotides outside the gene matches: 3. The V gene's germline CDR1 is SNHLY and CDR2 FYNNEI. The CDR3 reads CASSEVTSGGLDTQYF. The covered CDR3 bases are TGTGCCAGCAGTGAAGTGACTAGCGGGGGGTTAGATACG.

As for this clone: The read halts 3 residues ahead of the CDR3 end, with the missing end drawn from the germline J gene. The rearrangement links TRBV30 to TRBJ2-1; 7 bases map to TRBD2. Germline V lookup: CDR1 GTSNPN, CDR2 SVGIG (reference sequence). There are 13 residues in the CDR3. J was trimmed by 7 bases and V by 3 bases; bases with no gene match: 6. Partial CDR3 DNA: TGTGCCTGGAGCGGGGGGAGTAGTAATGAG. Protein: CAWSGGSSNE. The whole CDR3 region reads CAWSGGSSNEQFF.

Remarks on this clone: The CDR3 is cut off 3 residues early in the read; its end comes from the germline J gene. The gene calls are TRBV19 and TRBJ2-3, with 8 bases aligning to TRBD1. V trimming: 6 bases; J trimming: 4 bases; junction bases outside the gene matches: 6. Germline CDR1 reads LNHDA; CDR2 reads SQIVND (reference sequence). This CDR3 is 14 amino acids long. CDR3 protein: CASRTGAGADTQYF. CDR3 DNA (partial): TGTGCCAGTAGGACAGGGGCAGGAGCAGATACG.

Concerning this clone itself: The CDR3 extends 3 residues past the end of the read, so its final part is completed from the germline J gene. The chain has TRBV5-6 and TRBJ1-2; D is possibly TRBD1 (5 bases). The CDR3 spans 12 residues. Trimming removed 4 bases at V and 6 bases at J, with 10 bases between. Germline V lookup: CDR1 SGHDT, CDR2 YYEEEE. CDR3 sequence reads: CASSAGFDGYTF. The DNA read from the CDR3 is TGTGCCAGCAGCGCAGGGTTTGATGGC.

As for this clone: The observed sequence ends 3 residues before the CDR3 terminus, with the missing tail filled in from the germline J gene. This chain links TRBV5-1 with TRBJ1-2; D is undetermined. Germline V gives CDR1 SGHRS, CDR2 YFSETQ. This CDR3 is built from 16 residues. The CDR3 sequence is CASSGSSGRAVDDYTF. Partial CDR3 DNA: TGCGCCAGCAGCGGGAGTAGCGGGAGGGCCGTGGATGAC.

CDR3 residues: CASSLGGRSYEQYF. The sequenced CDR3 bases are TGTGCCAGCAGCTTGGGTGGGCGCTCCTACGAG. The rearrangement joins TRBV5-6 to TRBJ2-7; no clear D gene. The read ends 3 residues early relative to the CDR3; the germline J gene fills the gap. Per the germline V gene, CDR1 is SGHDT and CDR2 is YYEEEE. The CDR3 spans 14 residues. Trimming left V 0 bases short and J 0 bases short, with 7 bases between.

Regarding this clone: The read gets to within 3 residues of the CDR3 end, and the germline J gene fills in the rest. The chain combines TRBV5-6 with TRBJ2-3; perhaps TRBD2 as D (5 bases). The CDR3 extends over 15 amino acids. Germline CDR1 reads SGHDT; CDR2 reads YYEEEE. V shed 0 bases and J shed 0 bases, with 8 bases lying between them. The CDR3 DNA, read in part, is TGTGCCAGCAGCTTGGGAGGGTCTAGCACAGATACG. It codes for CASSLGGSSTDT. The whole CDR3 sequence reads CASSLGGSSTDTQYF.

In regard to this clone: From the germline J gene comes the end of the CDR3, since the read stops 3 residues before it. The V and J genes are TRBV10-3 and TRBJ1-5; D gene ambiguous. V lost 10 bases, J lost 4 bases, and 14 bases lay in between. This CDR3 contains 13 residues. Looked up from germline, CDR1 is ENHRY and CDR2 is SYGVKD. CDR3 DNA, as far as it was read: TGTGCCACCCACCAGGTGGTTAATCAGCCC. It is translated as CATHQVVNQP. The entire CDR3 sequence reads CATHQVVNQPQHF.

Notes on this clone: The sequence runs out 3 residues before the end of the CDR3; the remainder is reconstructed from the germline J gene. This rearrangement joins TRBV4-1 to TRBJ2-7, with a tentative D call TRBD2 (5 bases). Between the trimmed V and J ends, which lost 1 base and 0 bases, there was a span of 16 bases. This CDR3 has 17 amino acids. Germline CDR1 and CDR2: MGHRA and YSYEKL. CDR3 region: CASSQGPGRTYSYEQYF. The CDR3 bases that were read are TGCGCCAGCAGCCAAGGCCCAGGCAGGACTTACTCCTACGAG.

Remarks on this clone: With the read ending 3 residues before the CDR3 end, the germline J gene is used to fill in that end. V is TRBV5-1 and J is TRBJ2-4, with D possibly being TRBD1 (5 bases). Germline V gene sequence: CDR1 SGHRS, CDR2 YFSETQ. The CDR3 is made up of 14 amino acids. The CDR3 is CASRPLQENYGQYF. The sequenced CDR3 bases are TGCGCCAGCAGACCCCTACAGGAAAACTATGGT.

A remark on this clone: The read ends 3 residues early relative to the CDR3; the germline J gene fills the gap. The chain joins TRBV28 to TRBJ2-1; D possibly corresponds to TRBD2 (6 bases). Germline CDR1 and CDR2: MDHEN and SYDVKM. V lost 6 bases and J lost 4, with 16 bases in between. The CDR3 extends over 15 amino acids. CDR3 DNA (partial): TGTGCCAGCAGCGCCGGGAGCGGTTATTACAATGAG. Residues: CASSAGSGYYNE. The whole CDR3 sequence is CASSAGSGYYNEQFF. Together with reference TRBV28 and TRBJ2-1, the CDR3 gives the full variable domain: DVKVTQSSRYLVKRTGEKVFLECVQDMDHENMFWYRQDPGLGLRLIYFSYDVKMKEKGDIPEGYSVSREKKERFSLILESASTNQTSMYLCASSAGSGYYNEQFFGPGTRLTVL.

As for this clone: The CDR3 end falls 3 residues outside the read, so it is completed with the germline J gene. The V and J genes are TRBV2 and TRBJ1-6; 12 nucleotides agree with TRBD1. Germline V CDR1 and CDR2: SNHLY, FYNNEI. This CDR3 has 15 residues. The sequenced CDR3 bases are TGTGCCAGCAGTGAAGCGGGGACAGGGGGCAGCTCC. As protein: CASSEAGTGGSS. The entire CDR3 sequence reads CASSEAGTGGSSLHF.

On this clone: The read terminates 3 residues before the CDR3 end, so the remaining end is supplied by the germline J gene. The V and J genes are TRBV7-7 and TRBJ2-5; TRBD2 matches at 7 bases. The J segment lost 5 bases and the V segment lost 0 bases, leaving 6 bases of the junction unmatched. CDR1 and CDR2 (germline): SSHAT, FNYEAQ (reference sequence). The CDR3 consists of 15 residues. The CDR3 sequence is CASSLAEGGEETQYF. The CDR3 DNA, read in part, is TGTGCCAGCAGCTTAGCGGAGGGAGGGGAGGAGACC.

Concerning this clone: The CDR3 end falls 3 residues outside the read, so it is completed with the germline J gene. The chain joins TRBV30 to TRBJ1-2, with 7 bases matching TRBD1. Germline CDR1 GTSNPN, CDR2 SVGIG (reference sequence). J gave up 2 bases and V 3 bases, and 9 bases lay outside the gene matches. The CDR3 contains 15 residues. CDR3 residues: CAWRAIRTGNYGYTF. CDR3 DNA, as far as it was read: TGTGCCTGGAGGGCCATCAGGACAGGCAACTATGGC.

On this clone itself: Sequencing ends 3 residues short of the CDR3 end; the germline J gene provides the rest. The chain is built from TRBV7-2 and TRBJ2-1; 14 nucleotides align to TRBD2. Germline CDR1 and CDR2: SGHTA and FQGNSA. J gave up 7 bases and V 4 bases, and 3 bases lay outside the gene matches. The CDR3 loop spans 15 amino acids. CDR3 DNA (partial): TGTGCCAGCAGCTCGGGACTAGCGGGAGTTAATGAG. Encoded protein: CASSSGLAGVNE. The entire CDR3 is CASSSGLAGVNEQFF.

As regards this clone: The read comes to an end 3 residues before the CDR3 does, leaving the germline J gene to fill in the end. The chain recombines TRBV30 with TRBJ1-4; D gene unclear. Germline loops: CDR1 GTSNPN, CDR2 SVGIG (reference sequence). CDR3 size: 11 residues. The V gene lost 3 bases and the J gene lost 8 bases, with 7 bases spanning the gap. Here the CDR3 reads CAWRRSEKLFF. The CDR3 bases that were read are TGTGCCTGGAGAAGGTCGGAAAAA. Complete variable domain (other parts from reference TRBV30 and TRBJ1-4): SQTIHQWPATLVQPVGSPLSLECTVEGTSNPNLYWYRQAAGRGLQLLFYSVGIGQISSEVPQNLSASRPQDRQFILSSKKLLLSDSGFYLCAWRRSEKLFFGSGTQLSVL.

A word on this clone: The observed sequence ends 3 residues before the CDR3 terminus, with the missing tail filled in from the germline J gene. This rearrangement joins TRBV6-1 to TRBJ2-3; 7 nucleotides match TRBD1. Per germline, CDR1 MNHNS and CDR2 SASEGT. This CDR3 has 15 amino acids. Incomplete CDR3 DNA: TGTGCCAGCAGTGAGTTGGACAGGAACAATCAGCCG. The encoded protein is CASSELDRNNQP. The entire CDR3 is CASSELDRNNQPQYF.

As to this clone: The read ends 3 residues shy of where the CDR3 ends; the end is completed using the germline J gene. This chain connects TRBV5-1 to TRBJ2-7; 15 nucleotides align to TRBD2. J was trimmed by 2 bases and V by 4 bases; bases with no gene match: 10. The CDR3 is 18 amino acids. The germline V gene encodes CDR1 SGHRS and CDR2 YFSETQ. CDR3 amino acids: CASSTGLAGGFLAYEQYF. The part of the CDR3 DNA that was read is TGCGCCAGCAGCACAGGACTAGCGGGAGGGTTCTTAGCCTACGAG.

This clone is medium-sized by frequency. The read is 3 residues too short to cover the CDR3 end, so that end is filled in from the germline J gene. The chain employs TRBV18 and TRBJ1-1, with TRBD1 identical over 9 bases. CDR3 size: 15 residues. Per the germline V gene, CDR1 is KGHSH and CDR2 is LQKENI. The junction had 4 bases not matched to a gene; V was cut back by 4 bases and J by 1 base. The DNA read from the CDR3 is TGTGCCAGCTCACAGGGACAGGGCCGGAACACTGAA. Protein product: CASSQGQGRNTE. In full, the CDR3 reads CASSQGQGRNTEAFF.

To note about this clone: The sequenced fragment ends 3 residues before the CDR3 boundary, so the rest is inferred from the germline J gene. The chain joins TRBV20-1 to TRBJ2-5, with 12 bases fitting TRBD2. The CDR3 loop spans 17 amino acids. Germline CDR1 reads DFQATT; CDR2 reads SNEGSKA (reference sequence). V trimming: 6 bases; J trimming: 3 bases; junction bases outside the gene matches: 14. The CDR3 protein is CSAIPIGLAGKEETQYF. CDR3 DNA, as far as it was read: TGCAGTGCGATCCCTATTGGACTAGCGGGGAAGGAAGAGACC.

Notes on this clone: Read coverage stops 3 residues before the CDR3 terminus; the germline J gene supplies the remainder. The chain uses TRBV20-1 and TRBJ2-3; TRBD2 matches 7 bases. Germline CDR1 reads DFQATT; CDR2 reads SNEGSKA (reference sequence). The CDR3 has 17 residues. J was trimmed by 1 base and V by 0 bases; bases with no gene match: 10. The covered CDR3 bases are TGCAGTGCTAGAGACCCAGCGGGGACCTTCGGCACAGATACG. It translates to CSARDPAGTFGTDT. The whole CDR3 protein is CSARDPAGTFGTDTQYF.

Comment on this clone: Read sequence stops 3 residues before the CDR3 end, and the germline J gene provides the missing end. The gene calls are TRBV19 and TRBJ1-2, with D perhaps matching TRBD1 (5 bases). Germline V CDR1 and CDR2: LNHDA, SQIVND (reference sequence). This CDR3 is built from 17 residues. The covered CDR3 bases are TGTGCCAGTAGTACCCTGGGACTAGCGGGAGAAGACAATGAC. This codes for CASSTLGLAGEDND. The whole CDR3 protein is CASSTLGLAGEDNDYTF.

Points on this clone: The read is 3 residues too short to cover the CDR3 end, so that end is filled in from the germline J gene. The chain carries TRBV30 and TRBJ1-4; the D gene is possibly TRBD1 (6 bases). From germline, CDR1 is GTSNPN and CDR2 SVGIG (reference sequence). V lost 1 base and J 5 bases, leaving 11 bases between the germline ends. This CDR3 has 14 residues. The CDR3 DNA, read in part, is TGTGCCTGGAGTGGGACAGAAAGGAATGAAAAA. Encoded protein: CAWSGTERNEK. The complete CDR3 protein is CAWSGTERNEKLFF.

To note about this clone: With the read ending 3 residues before the CDR3 end, the germline J gene is used to fill in that end. The chain carries TRBV10-3 and TRBJ2-3; possibly TRBD1 for D (5 bases). The germline V and J ends were trimmed by 6 bases and 0 bases, with 10 bases remaining between them. The CDR3 is 14 amino acids. The germline CDR1 and CDR2 sequences are ENHRY and SYGVKD. This CDR3 is CAIRGVTSTDTQYF. The sequenced part of the CDR3 DNA is TGTGCCATCAGAGGGGTCACTAGCACAGATACG.

On this clone itself: Read data end 3 residues before the CDR3 end; the end is taken from the germline J gene. The J gene is TRBJ2-1, the V gene TRBV6-1, with 12 bases aligning to TRBD2. The V and J ends lost 0 bases and 0 bases, in that order; junction bases with no gene match: 3. This CDR3 region has 18 residues. CDR1 is MNHNS, CDR2 SASEGT, per germline. CDR3 residues: CASSEAWTSGISYNEQFF. The DNA read from the CDR3 is TGTGCCAGCAGTGAAGCGTGGACTAGCGGGATCTCCTACAATGAG.